The rows below give T cell receptor beta chains drawn from one sample of a study of monozygotic twins with inflammatory bowel disease. No DNA is given; TCRdb re-called the 5' RACE reads and lists each CDR3 protein once. The table for this sample gives 140,000 to 150,000 distinct CDR3 sequences. The sample was blood. Receptors originate from a human donor with ulcerative colitis or Crohn's disease, or a healthy co-twin of an affected twin (not recorded which). Both conserved end residues are part of each CDR3.

CDR3 protein: CASSLAGLKETQYF
J gene: TRBJ2-5
V gene: TRBV5-1

CDR3 protein: CASSQDLREVETQYF
J gene: TRBJ2-5
V gene: TRBV4-1

CDR3 protein: CASSPGGRGYHNEQFF
J gene: TRBJ2-1
V gene: TRBV3-1

CDR3 protein: CASSARGGKHNEQFF
J gene: TRBJ2-1
V gene: TRBV5-4

CDR3 protein: CASSLRGEAFF
J gene: TRBJ1-1
V gene: TRBV12-3/TRBV12-4

CDR3 protein: CASRQTGTVPSYGYTF
J gene: TRBJ1-2
V gene: TRBV14

CDR3 protein: CASSSLAGVYDQYF
J gene: TRBJ2-7
V gene: TRBV7-2

CDR3 protein: CASSQDPEAPLYEQYF
J gene: TRBJ2-7
V gene: TRBV4-1

CDR3 protein: CASSPRGQPNTGELFF
J gene: TRBJ2-2
V gene: TRBV5-1

CDR3 protein: CSANKRSSYEQYF
J gene: TRBJ2-7
V gene: TRBV20-1

CDR3 protein: CASSLAPLRGTEAFF
J gene: TRBJ1-1
V gene: TRBV5-1

CDR3 protein: CASSVRLVQGANTEAFF
J gene: TRBJ1-1
V gene: TRBV27

CDR3 protein: CASSLQAGMGTEAFF
J gene: TRBJ1-1
V gene: TRBV7-9

CDR3 protein: CASTLSSGSPYEQYF
J gene: TRBJ2-7
V gene: TRBV12-3/TRBV12-4

CDR3 protein: CATSDPSGAQETQYF
J gene: TRBJ2-5
V gene: TRBV24-1

CDR3 protein: CASSLEVGDQPQHF
J gene: TRBJ1-5
V gene: TRBV5-5

CDR3 protein: CAATAGTSSEQYF
J gene: TRBJ2-7
V gene: TRBV10-3

CDR3 protein: CASSLREVAVSTEAFF
J gene: TRBJ1-1
V gene: TRBV18

CDR3 protein: CATSESALRDSRTGELFF
J gene: TRBJ2-2
V gene: TRBV24-1

CDR3 protein: CASSLMASIGVTNEKLFF
J gene: TRBJ1-4
V gene: TRBV11-2

CDR3 protein: CASSLIAQSGNTIYF
J gene: TRBJ1-3
V gene: TRBV7-2

CDR3 protein: CASSPAGAEAFF
J gene: TRBJ1-1
V gene: TRBV18

CDR3 protein: CASSPLGGPYEQYF
J gene: TRBJ2-7
V gene: TRBV7-9

CDR3 protein: CASRPGTSSTDTQYF
J gene: TRBJ2-3
V gene: TRBV27

CDR3 protein: CASSLAPTGMVNTEAFF
J gene: TRBJ1-1
V gene: TRBV5-1

CDR3 protein: CASSRTTSNVQFF
J gene: TRBJ2-1
V gene: TRBV9

CDR3 protein: CASSPGVQDSPLHF
J gene: TRBJ1-6
V gene: TRBV18

CDR3 protein: CSAERTPSNEQFF
J gene: TRBJ2-1
V gene: TRBV20-1

CDR3 protein: CASSAGLASGEQFF
J gene: TRBJ2-1
V gene: TRBV5-1

CDR3 protein: CAITGGQGAFSGNTIYF
J gene: TRBJ1-3
V gene: TRBV10-3

CDR3 protein: CASSLWSRQGFDTEAFF
J gene: TRBJ1-1
V gene: TRBV27

CDR3 protein: CAWSGGRRSSYEQYF
J gene: TRBJ2-7
V gene: TRBV30

CDR3 protein: CASSQELAGKSSYEQYF
J gene: TRBJ2-7
V gene: TRBV4-2

CDR3 protein: CASSLFSDKNIQYF
J gene: TRBJ2-4
V gene: TRBV5-1

CDR3 protein: CASSAPRASGRVSTDTQYF
J gene: TRBJ2-3
V gene: TRBV27

CDR3 protein: CASGTVSPVNNEQFF
J gene: TRBJ2-1
V gene: TRBV5-1

CDR3 protein: CASSLSPRGSHTEAFF
J gene: TRBJ1-1
V gene: TRBV7-6

CDR3 protein: CASSFQGSTEAFF
J gene: TRBJ1-1
V gene: TRBV5-1

CDR3 protein: CSAAAVSGANVLTF
J gene: TRBJ2-6
V gene: TRBV20-1

CDR3 protein: CASSQGQLNTEAFF
J gene: TRBJ1-1
V gene: TRBV5-1

CDR3 protein: CASSLLAEGSEQYF
J gene: TRBJ2-7
V gene: TRBV5-1

CDR3 protein: CASSKIRPPCTDTQYF
J gene: TRBJ2-3
V gene: TRBV21-1

CDR3 protein: CASSPGAGKLFF
J gene: TRBJ1-4
V gene: TRBV3-1

CDR3 protein: CASSYSRDGAYEQYF
J gene: TRBJ2-7
V gene: TRBV6-5

CDR3 protein: CASSHPLGGHTEAFF
J gene: TRBJ1-1
V gene: TRBV4-1

CDR3 protein: CASGLVAGSGDRTEAFF
J gene: TRBJ1-1
V gene: TRBV12-5

CDR3 protein: CSARRSAANEKLFF
J gene: TRBJ1-4
V gene: TRBV20-1

CDR3 protein: CASRPGPTLDNEQFF
J gene: TRBJ2-1
V gene: TRBV7-9

CDR3 protein: CASSLEDRVFDEQYF
J gene: TRBJ2-7
V gene: TRBV5-6

CDR3 protein: CSARVVWGANEAFF
J gene: TRBJ1-1
V gene: TRBV20-1